These 17 T cell receptor beta chains originate from one sample sequenced in a study of molecular identifiers for immune sequencing clone quantification. MiXCR, run by TCRdb on the PCR reads, gives a single entry per CDR3 protein. This sample has hundreds of thousands of distinct CDR3 sequences, with about 25% found just once. Material: naive CD8+ T cells from blood, with Jurkat cell RNA spiked in. Subset noted: FACS-sorted CD8+CD4-CCR7+CD45RA+ naive T cells. These receptors all stem from a human donor in good health. Some libraries in this study had Jurkat cell RNA spiked in.

Remarks on this clonotype: One base away lies a much larger clone, so this may be a sequencing read error. J is TRBJ1-1 and V is TRBV2; D not certain. The CDR3 is 10 residues long. Germline loops: CDR1 SNHLY, CDR2 FYNNEI. V gave up 7 bases and J gave up 6 bases, with 6 bases separating them. As DNA, the CDR3 is TGTGCCAGCATCCACGCTGAAGCTTTCTTT. This sequence encodes CASIHAEAFF.

As for this clonotype: The junction differs from germline at one of its ends, possibly a read error. The chain is built from TRBV5-1 and TRBJ2-1; 7 nucleotides align to TRBD2. Germline assignment: CDR1 SGHRS and CDR2 YFSETQ. The CDR3 consists of 12 residues. The CDR3 bases are TGCGCCCGCAGCTTCACTAGCGTTGAGCAGTTCTTC. Translation gives CARSFTSVEQFF.

In this sample, this clonotype turned up many times. The rearrangement links TRBV4-1 to TRBJ2-7; the match to TRBD2 covers 12 bases. The germline V gene has CDR1 MGHRA and CDR2 YSYEKL. The J segment lost 4 bases and the V segment lost 3 bases, leaving 10 bases of the junction unmatched. The CDR3 consists of 17 residues. The CDR3 nucleotides are TGCGCCAGCAGCCATGCTGTGACCGGGACTAGCGGGTACGAGCAGTACTTC. Translating it yields CASSHAVTGTSGYEQYF.

In this sample, this clonotype turned up a few times. V and J are TRBV4-1 and TRBJ1-4; TRBD1 might be the D (5 bases). Deletions cut 2 bases from V and 8 bases from J, with 15 bases between. Germline V gene sequence: CDR1 MGHRA, CDR2 YSYEKL. The CDR3 runs to 15 residues. This CDR3 reads CASSQWTSLGEKLFF. The CDR3 DNA is TGCGCCAGCAGCCAATGGACAAGCCTAGGAGAAAAACTGTTTTTT.

At least ten counts were recorded for this clonotype. V is TRBV29-1 and J is TRBJ2-3, with D tentatively TRBD1 or TRBD2 (5 bases each). The CDR3 totals 15 residues. V lost 0 bases and J 3 bases, leaving 13 bases between the germline ends. Germline values: CDR1 SQVTM, CDR2 ANQGSEA. Here the CDR3 DNA reads TGCAGCGTTGAAGAATGGGGGAGAAGAACAGATACGCAGTATTTT. Translated: CSVEEWGRRTDTQYF.

V is TRBV29-1 and J is TRBJ2-3; TRBD2 aligns across 8 bases. The length of the CDR3 is 19 residues. After removal of 1 base from V and 3 bases from J, the junction contained 18 bases not matched to a gene. CDR1 is SQVTM and CDR2 is ANQGSEA in the germline V gene. This chain's CDR3 is CSVEGLSGTLGGVTDTQYF. The CDR3, as DNA: TGCAGCGTTGAAGGTCTTAGCGGGACCCTCGGGGGTGTGACAGATACGCAGTATTTT.

The rearrangement links TRBV11-2 to TRBJ2-7, with D perhaps TRBD1 or TRBD2 (5 bases each). CDR3 size: 15 residues. Per the germline V gene, CDR1 is SGHAT and CDR2 is FQNNGV. Trimming pared 3 bases from V and 3 bases from J, leaving 15 bases between. CDR3 protein: CASSFGTDVYYEQYF. The CDR3 DNA is TGTGCCAGCAGCTTCGGGACGGACGTGTACTACGAGCAGTACTTC.

A remark on this clonotype: This likely comes from a read error, as the CDR3 has no conserved phenylalanine or tryptophan at its end. The limits of the CDR3 on the DNA are not certain, so only TCRdb's listed CDR3 is given. The chain couples TRBV7-9 to TRBJ1-4; the tabulated D call, TRBD1, remains unverified against the DNA. The CDR3 numbers 13 amino acids, ends counted. The germline gives CDR1 SEHNR, CDR2 FQNEAQ (reference sequence). The chain's CDR3 is CASSSATGEKLYY.

The chain has TRBV19 and TRBJ2-7; 10 nucleotides align to TRBD1. Germline V gene sequence: CDR1 LNHDA, CDR2 SQIVND (reference sequence). J lost 3 bases, V lost 4 bases, and 6 bases had no gene match. There are 15 residues in the CDR3. CDR3 amino acids: CASSTGQGVIYEQYF. The CDR3 nucleotides are TGTGCCAGTAGTACCGGACAGGGGGTTATCTACGAGCAGTACTTC.

The chain couples TRBV12-3 or TRBV12-4 to TRBJ2-7; 11 nucleotides align to TRBD1. This CDR3 region has 15 residues. Trimming at V came to 7 bases and at J to 3 bases, leaving 8 bases not matched to a gene. Here the CDR3 DNA reads TGTGCCAGCACTCTGGGAGGGACAGGGGGCTACGAGCAGTACTTC. As protein: CASTLGGTGGYEQYF.

This clonotype was seen ten or more times. The V gene is TRBV4-1, the J gene TRBJ2-7, with TRBD1 matching over 8 bases. Germline V gives CDR1 MGHRA, CDR2 YSYEKL. Trimming cost V 1 base and J 5 bases; bases outside gene matches: 1. The length of the CDR3 is 13 residues. The CDR3 DNA sequence: TGCGCCAGCAGCCAAGTGGACAGGGACGAGCAGTACTTC. Amino acid sequence: CASSQVDRDEQYF.

This clonotype was counted a few times. The rearrangement links TRBV12-3 or TRBV12-4 to TRBJ2-3, with D possibly being TRBD1 (5 bases). The CDR3 has 15 amino acids. V lost 6 bases and J lost 0, with 13 bases in between. CDR3 sequence reads: CASRPTVASTDTQYF. CDR3 bases: TGTGCCAGCAGACCGACAGTAGCCAGCACAGATACGCAGTATTTT.

The chain is built from TRBV7-9 and TRBJ1-2; TRBD1 aligns across 11 bases. Germline V CDR1 and CDR2: SEHNR, FQNEAQ (reference sequence). Trimming took 7 bases from V and 8 from J; bases not matched to a gene: 27. CDR3 size: 20 residues. CDR3 coding DNA: TGTGCCAGCACACCCACGCTCATCGCCGGGACAGGGGGAGCTTCGGAGGGCTACACCTTC. Protein product: CASTPTLIAGTGGASEGYTF.

This clonotype has just a few counts. The rearrangement links TRBV20-1 to TRBJ2-7, with D maybe TRBD2 (6 bases). V was pared by 2 bases and J by 3 bases, with 14 bases between. Germline lookup yields CDR1 DFQATT and CDR2 SNEGSKA (reference sequence). CDR3 length equals 14 residues. In DNA form, the CDR3 reads TGCAGTGCTAGACCACTGCGGGGAGTCTACGAGCAGTACTTC. The encoded protein is CSARPLRGVYEQYF.

This clonotype was counted ten times or more. V and J are TRBV30 and TRBJ2-1; no clear D gene. CDR1 GTSNPN and CDR2 SVGIG come from the germline V gene (reference sequence). The V end was cut by 1 base, the J end by 4 bases, with 11 bases between. The CDR3 totals 14 residues. In DNA form, the CDR3 reads TGTGCCTGGAGTGACCTCGTCCGTTACAATGAGCAGTTCTTC. Protein product: CAWSDLVRYNEQFF.

The chain recombines TRBV11-2 with TRBJ2-1, with 10 bases aligning to TRBD1. Losses at the gene ends were 1 base for V and 4 bases for J; bases not matched to a gene: 10. The CDR3 has 18 amino acids. Germline lookup yields CDR1 SGHAT and CDR2 FQNNGV. CDR3 amino acids: CASSLGRDRGLVYNEQFF. CDR3 in DNA: TGTGCCAGCAGCTTAGGCCGGGACAGGGGATTGGTGTACAATGAGCAGTTCTTC.

The chain combines TRBV28 with TRBJ2-1; 9 nucleotides agree with TRBD2. Germline CDR1 MDHEN, CDR2 SYDVKM. The CDR3 covers 15 residues. V was clipped by 3 bases and J by 2 bases; unmatched bases: 2. The CDR3 DNA reads TGTGCCAGCAGTTTTCCTAGCGGGACCTACAATGAGCAGTTCTTC. Its protein product is CASSFPSGTYNEQFF.